This T cell receptor beta chain was found in a study of cytomegalovirus exposure and HLA in healthy donors. The primer mix had 60 Vbeta and 13 Jbeta primers. Clones were read by immunoSEQ multiplex PCR, and TCRdb kept only the in-frame ones, dropping some. The profile covers roughly 120,000 clones, with about two thirds appearing a single time and approximately 4.3% taken by the ten largest. The J segment lost 1 base and the V segment lost 5 bases, leaving 2 bases of the junction unmatched. CDR3 length: 14 amino acids. Germline CDR1 SGHTA, CDR2 FQGNSA. The TCR was taken from a man in his fifties or sixties in good health and CMV-seropositive. The chain recombines TRBV7-2 with TRBJ2-4; TRBD1 matches at 7 bases. The sequenced sample was PBMCs. The CDR3 coding sequence is TGTGCCAGCAGCCCGGACAGGGCCAAAAACATTCAGTACTTC. Translation: CASSPDRAKNIQYF.